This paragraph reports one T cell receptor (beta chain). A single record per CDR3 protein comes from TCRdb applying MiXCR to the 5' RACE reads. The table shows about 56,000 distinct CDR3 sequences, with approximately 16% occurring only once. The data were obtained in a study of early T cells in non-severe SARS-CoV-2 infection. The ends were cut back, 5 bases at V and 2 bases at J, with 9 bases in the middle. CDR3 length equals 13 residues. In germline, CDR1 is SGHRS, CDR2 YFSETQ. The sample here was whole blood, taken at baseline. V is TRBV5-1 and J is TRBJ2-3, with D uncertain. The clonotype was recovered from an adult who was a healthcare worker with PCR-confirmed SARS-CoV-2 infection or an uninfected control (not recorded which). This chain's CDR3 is CASRTDFTDTQYF. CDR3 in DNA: TGCGCCAGCAGAACAGATTTCACAGATACGCAGTATTTT.